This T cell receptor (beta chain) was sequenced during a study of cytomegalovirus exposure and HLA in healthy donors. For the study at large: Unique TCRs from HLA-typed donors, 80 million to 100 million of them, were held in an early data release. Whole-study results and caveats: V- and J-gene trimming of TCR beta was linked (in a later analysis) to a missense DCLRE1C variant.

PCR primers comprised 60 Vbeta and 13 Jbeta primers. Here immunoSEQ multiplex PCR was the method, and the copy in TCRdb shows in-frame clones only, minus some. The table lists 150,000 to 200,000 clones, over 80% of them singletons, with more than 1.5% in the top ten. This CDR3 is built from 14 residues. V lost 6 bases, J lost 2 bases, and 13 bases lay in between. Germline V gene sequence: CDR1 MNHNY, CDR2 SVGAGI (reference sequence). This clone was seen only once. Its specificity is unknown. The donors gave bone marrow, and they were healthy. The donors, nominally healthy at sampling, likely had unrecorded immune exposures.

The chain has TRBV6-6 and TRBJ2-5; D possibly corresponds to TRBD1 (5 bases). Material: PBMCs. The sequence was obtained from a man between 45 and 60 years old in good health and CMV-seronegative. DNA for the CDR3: TGTGCCAGCAGCCAGGACATCCGACAAGAGACCCAGTACTTC. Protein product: CASSQDIRQETQYF.